Presented here are 27 T cell receptor beta chains from one specimen sequenced in a study of T-cell memory formation after mild COVID-19. TCRdb fed the 5' RACE reads into MiXCR, producing one record per CDR3 protein. The sample holds around 510,000 distinct CDR3 sequences, about a fifth seen once. Sequencing used PBMCs or a T cell subset sorted from them (not recorded which). These receptors were obtained from an adult woman who had mild COVID-19 (a few samples of this study predate the infection). Cell type and time point are not known.

There are a few counts of this clonotype. J is TRBJ2-6 and V is TRBV7-6, with 9 bases that match TRBD2. The CDR3 covers 17 residues. In germline, CDR1 is SGHVS, CDR2 FNYEAQ. With 5 bases clipped from V and 0 bases from J, the junction kept 5 bases outside the gene matches. In DNA form, the CDR3 reads TGTGCCAGCAGCGTTAGCGGGGGCAACTCTGGGGCCAACGTCCTGACTTTC. Residues: CASSVSGGNSGANVLTF.

The sample holds a few counts of this clonotype. The gene calls are TRBV20-1 and TRBJ2-4; possibly TRBD1 for D (6 bases). Trimming removed 0 bases at V and 0 bases at J, with 6 bases between. The CDR3 is made up of 14 amino acids. From germline, CDR1 is DFQATT and CDR2 SNEGSKA (reference sequence). CDR3 bases: TGCAGTGCTAGAGAGGACAGAGCCAAAAACATTCAGTACTTC. This gives the protein CSAREDRAKNIQYF.

This clonotype was counted a few times. The chain recombines TRBV12-3 or TRBV12-4 with TRBJ2-7; D is ambiguous. The CDR3 spans 16 residues. Trimming removed 5 bases from V and 1 base from J, with 18 bases in between. The CDR3 is CASSLIRVWLSYEQYF. For the CDR3, the DNA is TGTGCCAGCAGTCTCATTCGGGTCTGGCTGTCCTACGAGCAGTACTTC.

J is TRBJ2-1 and V is TRBV18, with D tentatively TRBD2 (5 bases). In germline, CDR1 is KGHSH, CDR2 LQKENI. This CDR3 comprises 15 residues. V was clipped by 1 base and J by 2 bases, with 9 bases between them. The CDR3 nucleotides read TGTGCCAGCTCACCACTAGCGACTACCTACAATGAGCAGTTCTTC. Translated: CASSPLATTYNEQFF. The variable domain in full, with the rest retrieved from reference TRBV18 and TRBJ2-1, is NAGVMQNPRHLVRRRGQEARLRCSPMKGHSHVYWYRQLPEEGLKFMVYLQKENIIDESGMPKERFSAEFPKEGPSILRIQQVVRGDSAAYFCASSPLATTYNEQFFGPGTRLTVL.

This clonotype was seen once. The V and J genes are TRBV7-2 and TRBJ1-1; TRBD1 matches 9 bases. The junction had 6 bases not matched to a gene; V was cut back by 3 bases and J by 10 bases. The CDR3 is 13 residues long. The germline V gene has CDR1 SGHTA and CDR2 FQGNSA. The chain's CDR3 is CASSLTRTGAAFF. In DNA form, the CDR3 reads TGTGCCAGCAGCTTGACCCGGACAGGGGCAGCTTTCTTT.

This clonotype appeared a few times. The chain is built from TRBV12-3 or TRBV12-4 and TRBJ2-3; possible D gene TRBD2, 7 bases. V was shortened by 11 bases and J by 0 bases, with 18 bases between the two germline ends. This CDR3 is built from 15 residues. The CDR3 is CAGSGGPTSTDTQYF. The DNA for the CDR3 is TGTGCCGGTTCGGGGGGCCCCACTAGCACAGATACGCAGTATTTT.

This clonotype turned up a few times. The chain combines TRBV19 with TRBJ2-1; 13 nucleotides line up with TRBD2. The CDR3 has 15 amino acids. V lost 5 bases to trimming and J lost 12 bases; unmatched junction nucleotides: 10. Germline V gene sequence: CDR1 LNHDA, CDR2 SQIVND (reference sequence). CDR3 residues: CASSPSPGLAGLQFF. The CDR3 DNA sequence: TGTGCCAGTAGTCCAAGCCCGGGACTAGCGGGGCTGCAGTTCTTC.

The rearrangement links TRBV7-3 to TRBJ2-1; 11 nucleotides agree with TRBD2. After removal of 5 bases from V and 5 bases from J, the junction contained 8 bases not matched to a gene. Germline-derived CDR1 and CDR2 are SGHTA and FQGTGA. The CDR3 sequence is 16 residues long. Here the CDR3 DNA reads TGTGCCAGCAGCCCTCAGACTAGCGGGACCCACAATGAGCAGTTCTTC. Translation: CASSPQTSGTHNEQFF.

V usage is TRBV20-1 and J usage is TRBJ1-5, with a possible D match to TRBD1 (6 bases). This CDR3 is 13 amino acids long. Trimming stripped 2 bases from V and 5 bases from J, with 10 bases between. The germline gives CDR1 DFQATT, CDR2 SNEGSKA (reference sequence). The CDR3: CSARSQGDQPQHF. The DNA for the CDR3 is TGCAGTGCTAGATCACAGGGAGATCAGCCCCAGCATTTT.

The chain recombines TRBV7-9 with TRBJ2-1, with TRBD2 matching over 13 bases. Germline-derived CDR1 and CDR2 are SEHNR and FQNEAQ (reference sequence). V trimming: 5 bases; J trimming: 8 bases; junction bases outside the gene matches: 6. The CDR3 consists of 15 residues. This chain's CDR3 is CASSMGLAGLDEQFF. The DNA for the CDR3 is TGTGCCAGCAGCATGGGACTAGCGGGGTTAGATGAGCAGTTCTTC.

To note about this clonotype: A much bigger clone sits one base away, suggesting this may be a read error. The V and J genes are TRBV30 and TRBJ1-6; 7 bases fit TRBD1. The CDR3 loop spans 17 amino acids. V lost 4 bases to trimming and J lost 8 bases; unmatched junction nucleotides: 17. The germline gives CDR1 GTSNPN, CDR2 SVGIG (reference sequence). The DNA for the CDR3 is TGTGCCTGGAAGGTGGACAGGTTTGGCATCTCAGATTCACCCCTCCACTTT. Its protein is CAWKVDRFGISDSPLHF.

This clonotype turned up a few times. CDR3: CASSESGGSPLHF. The CDR3 nucleotides read TGTGCCAGCAGTGAATCAGGGGGATCACCCCTCCACTTT. This chain connects TRBV2 to TRBJ1-6; 7 positions match TRBD1. This CDR3 is built from 13 residues. The germline V gene encodes CDR1 SNHLY and CDR2 FYNNEI. The V gene end was trimmed by 2 bases and the J gene end by 10 bases; junction bases not matched to a gene: 2.

The chain employs TRBV9 and TRBJ1-2; 7 bases align to TRBD1. The CDR3 spans 16 residues. The germline V gene has CDR1 SGDLS and CDR2 YYNGEE. The trim removed 5 bases at V and 1 base at J, leaving 11 bases unmatched. The CDR3 spells CASSSPGDSRNYGYTF. The CDR3 nucleotides read TGTGCCAGCAGTTCTCCCGGGGACAGCCGTAACTATGGCTACACCTTC.

The chain carries TRBV7-8 and TRBJ2-1; TRBD2 matches 15 bases. The V and J ends lost 4 bases and 0 bases, in that order; junction bases with no gene match: 16. Germline V CDR1 and CDR2: SGHVS, FQNEAQ. CDR3 length: 22 amino acids. CDR3 sequence reads: CASSSSRWGTSGRKGSYNEQFF. The CDR3 DNA reads as TGTGCCAGCAGCTCCTCGAGATGGGGGACTAGCGGGAGGAAGGGCTCCTACAATGAGCAGTTCTTC.

This clonotype was seen repeatedly, ten times or more. The chain joins TRBV12-3 or TRBV12-4 to TRBJ1-2; perhaps TRBD1 as D (6 bases). The CDR3 runs 11 residues. V was shortened by 9 bases and J by 4 bases, with 9 bases between the two germline ends. The CDR3 DNA is TGTGCCAGTACAGGGCTCTATGGCTACACCTTC. Protein: CASTGLYGYTF.

The genes are TRBV24-1 and TRBJ2-3, with D possibly being TRBD2 (5 bases). Per germline, CDR1 KGHDR and CDR2 SFDVKD. Trimming cost V 4 bases and J 0 bases, with 16 bases left between them. The CDR3 length is 17 residues. CDR3 region: CATSEFAGDTSTDTQYF. The CDR3 region has the DNA TGTGCCACCAGTGAGTTCGCCGGGGATACTAGCACAGATACGCAGTATTTT.

J is TRBJ2-2 and V is TRBV15; maybe TRBD1 (5 bases). Germline lookup yields CDR1 LNHNV and CDR2 YYDKDF (reference sequence). Trimming removed 8 bases at V and 3 bases at J, with 22 bases between. The CDR3 sequence is 17 residues long. The CDR3 sequence is CATSTAQKRWYTGELFF. The CDR3 nucleotides read TGTGCCACCTCGACAGCTCAAAAGAGGTGGTACACCGGGGAGCTGTTTTTT.

In regard to this clonotype: At one of its ends the junction is not consistent with the germline gene, which may arise from a read error. The chain couples TRBV11-2 to TRBJ2-2; tentatively, D is TRBD1 or TRBD2 (5 bases each). The CDR3 sequence is 16 residues long. In germline, CDR1 is SGHAT, CDR2 FQNNGV. The CDR3 region has the DNA TGTGCCAGCAGCCTAATGGGGCTAGCCATCACCGGGGAGCTGATTTTT. Translating gives CASSLMGLAITGELIF.

J is TRBJ1-2 and V is TRBV29-1; D gene ambiguous. Looked up from germline, CDR1 is SQVTM and CDR2 is ANQGSEA. This CDR3 comprises 13 residues. V gave up 2 bases and J gave up 1 base, with 8 bases separating them. The CDR3 reads CSVEIADNYGYTF. The CDR3 bases are TGCAGCGTTGAAATCGCAGATAACTATGGCTACACCTTC.

V gene TRBV27 combines with J gene TRBJ1-1; D unresolved. V was shortened by 4 bases and J by 5 bases, with 14 bases between the two germline ends. CDR1 is MNHEY, CDR2 SMNVEV, per germline (reference sequence). The CDR3 is made up of 14 amino acids. The CDR3: CASSSSAVLTEAFF. CDR3 nucleotide sequence: TGTGCCAGCAGTTCTTCCGCCGTTTTGACTGAAGCTTTCTTT.

The chain combines TRBV12-3 or TRBV12-4 with TRBJ1-2; possible D gene TRBD1, 6 bases. This CDR3 has 13 residues. Trimming removed 5 bases at V and 4 bases at J, with 11 bases between. CDR3 sequence (DNA): TGTGCCAGCAGTCCCACGGACAGCTATGGCTACACCTTC. Translated: CASSPTDSYGYTF.

This clonotype was observed a few times. The chain links TRBV5-1 to TRBJ2-5; TRBD1 agrees at 8 bases. CDR1 is SGHRS, CDR2 YFSETQ, per germline. The CDR3 is 15 residues long. J gave up 4 bases and V 4 bases, and 9 bases lay outside the gene matches. The CDR3 is CASSPGSQGGETQYF. In DNA, the CDR3 is TGCGCCAGCAGCCCCGGCTCACAGGGGGGAGAGACCCAGTACTTC.

This chain uses TRBV2 with TRBJ2-6; D is perhaps TRBD1 (6 bases). Germline CDR1 SNHLY, CDR2 FYNNEI. Deletions cut 3 bases from V and 1 base from J, with 10 bases between. The CDR3 is made up of 16 amino acids. The CDR3 coding sequence is TGTGCCAGCAGTGACAGGGGCGGTTCTGGGGCCAACGTCCTGACTTTC. This codes for CASSDRGGSGANVLTF.

This clonotype was seen more than once but under ten times. The chain uses TRBV9 and TRBJ1-1; D is uncertain. The CDR3 length is 14 residues. Germline values: CDR1 SGDLS, CDR2 YYNGEE. Trimming took off 0 bases at V and 4 bases at J, with 10 bases between the two ends. The CDR3 sequence is CASSVATAGTEAFF. The CDR3 DNA reads TGTGCCAGCAGCGTAGCCACGGCGGGCACTGAAGCTTTCTTT.

This clonotype was found a few times. The chain is built from TRBV4-3 and TRBJ2-3; D call uncertain. Germline values: CDR1 LGHNA, CDR2 YSLEER. Trimming removed 3 bases from V and 6 bases from J, with 10 bases in between. The CDR3 contains 13 residues. The CDR3 protein is CASSQGYLDTQYF. The DNA for the CDR3 is TGCGCCAGCAGCCAGGGGTATCTCGATACGCAGTATTTT.

The chain uses TRBV7-8 and TRBJ2-5, with D tentatively TRBD2 (6 bases). Trimming took 0 bases from V and 1 from J, leaving 9 bases between them. This CDR3 is 15 amino acids long. The germline V gene has CDR1 SGHVS and CDR2 FQNEAQ. CDR3 in amino acids: CASSLARDIQETQYF. The DNA for the CDR3 is TGTGCCAGCAGCTTAGCGCGGGATATCCAAGAGACCCAGTACTTC.

The sample holds one count of this clonotype. Here the CDR3 DNA reads TGTGCCAGTAGTCCACGAGGGGCGCTTGGAGCTTTCTTT. This gives the protein CASSPRGALGAFF. V is TRBV19 and J is TRBJ1-1; tentative D call: TRBD1 (5 bases). There are 13 residues in the CDR3. Deletions cut 5 bases from V and 10 bases from J, with 17 bases between. The V gene's germline CDR1 is LNHDA and CDR2 SQIVND (reference sequence).